Detailed here is one T cell receptor (beta chain). Being one base from a much bigger clone, this may be a read error. The sample is drawn from a study of spatial heterogeneity in lung cancer. Time point in this sample: sample taken at primary tumor resection. Whole RNA, which was extracted from tumor, nontumor lung tissue or frozen PBMC, was sequenced without any cell sorting. TCRdb re-called the 5' RACE reads with MiXCR, one entry per CDR3 protein. The profile shows about 20,000 distinct CDR3 sequences, 15% to 20% of them singletons. The V gene lost 5 bases and the J gene lost 3 bases, with 17 bases spanning the gap. The germline V gene encodes CDR1 SEHNR and CDR2 FQNEAQ (reference sequence). CDR3 length: 15 residues.

The specimen comprised PBMCs, sampled at surgery. The chain has TRBV7-9 and TRBJ2-7, with D maybe TRBD2 (6 bases). The TCR comes from a male donor with early-stage non-small cell lung cancer. The CDR3 sequence: CASSPSGEKDYEQYF. In DNA, the CDR3 is TGTGCCAGCAGCCCCTCGGGGGAAAAGGACTACGAGCAGTACTTC.